This T cell receptor (beta chain) was identified in a study of blood T cell repertoires in COVID-19. On the study more broadly: PBMCs, B-cell-depleted T cells, or T cells were the source of the cDNA or gDNA that made up the material.

This table comes from immunoSEQ multiplex PCR, and its TCRdb copy is limited to in-frame clones, with some not included. Here the sample spans about 280,000 clones, 86% being singletons. The trim removed 0 bases at V and 4 bases at J, leaving 5 bases unmatched. In germline, CDR1 is SGDLS, CDR2 YYNGEE. CDR3 length: 15 residues. This receptor was taken from a man in his forties with active or convalescent COVID-19. The sequenced sample was peripheral blood. V gene TRBV9 combines with J gene TRBJ1-1; the match to TRBD1 covers 8 bases. The CDR3 sequence is CASSVGTGISTEAFF. CDR3 nucleotide sequence: TGTGCCAGCAGCGTAGGGACAGGGATTAGCACTGAAGCTTTCTTT.